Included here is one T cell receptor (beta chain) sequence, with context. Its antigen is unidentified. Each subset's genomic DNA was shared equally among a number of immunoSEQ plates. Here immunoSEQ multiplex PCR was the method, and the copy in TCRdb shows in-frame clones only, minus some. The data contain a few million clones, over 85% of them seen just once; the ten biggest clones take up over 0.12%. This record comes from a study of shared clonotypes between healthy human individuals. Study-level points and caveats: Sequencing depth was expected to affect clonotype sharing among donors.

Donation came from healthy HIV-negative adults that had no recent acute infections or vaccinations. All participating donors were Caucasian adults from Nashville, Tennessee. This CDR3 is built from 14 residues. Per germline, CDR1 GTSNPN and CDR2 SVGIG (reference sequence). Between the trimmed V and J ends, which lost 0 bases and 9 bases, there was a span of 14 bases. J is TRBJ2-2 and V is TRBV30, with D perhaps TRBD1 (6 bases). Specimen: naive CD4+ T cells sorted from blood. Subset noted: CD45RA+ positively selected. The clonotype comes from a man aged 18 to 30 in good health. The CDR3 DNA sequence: TGTGCCTGGAGTGTAAAGGCCGGGACACGGGAGCTGTTTTTT. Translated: CAWSVKAGTRELFF.